This T cell receptor beta chain was sequenced in a study of Ad26.COV2.S vaccination and SARS-CoV-2 variants. Study context: Once, or twice with 56 days between doses, Ad26.COV2.S was given intramuscularly.

The CDR3 has 16 residues. Germline CDR1 and CDR2: LNHDA and SQIVND (reference sequence). After removal of 3 bases from V and 2 bases from J, the junction contained 4 bases not matched to a gene. Generated by immunoSEQ multiplex PCR, the TCRdb table keeps only in-frame clones and is missing some. The table has 500,000 or so clones, nearly 90% seen once. The treatment here: some 20 received Ad26.COV2.S at low or high dose, single or two shots; about 5 received placebo; per-sample allocation not given. Sampling occurred on day 63 after the first vaccine or placebo injection. Ad26 vector vaccine expressed Wuhan-strain SARS-CoV-2 spike.

The rearrangement joins TRBV19 to TRBJ2-2, with 9 nucleotides matching TRBD2. The sequence was collected from a person between 18 and 65 years old who received the Ad26.COV2.S COVID-19 vaccine or a placebo. Sequencing used peripheral blood, obtained in a trial of Ad26.COV2.S vaccine versus placebo. The DNA for the CDR3 is TGTGCCAGTAGTATTAGACTAGCGGCAAACACCGGGGAGCTGTTTTTT. Amino acids: CASSIRLAANTGELFF.